These 14 T cell receptor beta chains came from one sample sequenced in a study of blood T cell repertoires in COVID-19. Using immunoSEQ multiplex PCR, the repertoire was profiled, and TCRdb retains in-frame clones only, with some absent. The data hold about 370,000 clones, with more than 70% observed a single time. The sequenced sample was peripheral blood. All receptors come from a woman aged 25 to 45 with COVID-19, enrolled during active disease.

The chain links TRBV18 to TRBJ2-5, with D unresolved. CDR3 length: 12 residues. CDR1 and CDR2 (germline): KGHSH, LQKENI. Deletions cut 3 bases from V and 5 bases from J, with 7 bases between. CDR3 amino acids: CASSPVQETQYF. For the CDR3, the DNA is TGTGCCAGCTCACCCGTTCAGGAGACCCAGTACTTC.

The chain carries TRBV11-2 and TRBJ2-3; 11 bases are a match to TRBD2. The CDR3 has 16 residues. After removal of 5 bases from V and 2 bases from J, the junction contained 6 bases not matched to a gene. Germline lookup yields CDR1 SGHAT and CDR2 FQNNGV. In DNA, the CDR3 is TGTGCCAGCAGCGAAAGACTAGCGGGACCCACAGATACGCAGTATTTT. This translates into CASSERLAGPTDTQYF.

The chain employs TRBV7-3 and TRBJ1-1; D uncertain. V lost 5 bases, J lost 7 bases, and 14 bases lay in between. CDR3 size: 13 residues. In germline, CDR1 is SGHTA, CDR2 FQGTGA. Here the CDR3 DNA reads TGTGCCAGCAGCCCTGCCCGACACGGTGAAGCTTTCTTT. As protein: CASSPARHGEAFF.

The rearrangement uses TRBV7-9 and TRBJ2-7, with D possibly matching TRBD1 (6 bases). CDR1 SEHNR and CDR2 FQNEAQ come from the germline V gene (reference sequence). Trimming stripped 6 bases from V and 4 bases from J, with 13 bases between. The CDR3 contains 13 residues. DNA of the CDR3: TGTGCCAGCAGTCCAGGGGTCGGATACGAGCAGTACTTC. It yields the protein CASSPGVGYEQYF.

The chain links TRBV28 to TRBJ2-1; possible D gene TRBD2, 6 bases. The V end lost 3 bases, the J end lost 15 bases, and 18 bases lay between the germline ends. The germline V gene has CDR1 MDHEN and CDR2 SYDVKM. This CDR3 region has 13 residues. The CDR3 is CASSLVSWAGSFF. The CDR3 DNA reads TGTGCCAGCAGTTTGGTTAGCTGGGCGGGGTCGTTCTTC.

J is TRBJ2-5 and V is TRBV9; 7 bases are a match to TRBD1. Germline CDR1 reads SGDLS; CDR2 reads YYNGEE. V gave up 3 bases and J gave up 2 bases; unmatched junction bases: 7. This CDR3 region has 15 residues. CDR3 sequence: CASSESQGRQETQYF. The CDR3 DNA sequence: TGTGCCAGCAGCGAGTCACAGGGGCGGCAAGAGACCCAGTACTTC. The variable domain in full, with the rest retrieved from reference TRBV9 and TRBJ2-5, is DSGVTQTPKHLITATGQRVTLRCSPRSGDLSVYWYQQSLDQGLQFLIQYYNGEERAKGNILERFSAQQFPDLHSELNLSSLELGDSALYFCASSESQGRQETQYFGPGTRLLVL.

The rearrangement links TRBV19 to TRBJ1-2; D ambiguous. Germline values: CDR1 LNHDA, CDR2 SQIVND (reference sequence). V was pared by 3 bases and J by 3 bases, with 5 bases between. CDR3 size: 12 residues. CDR3 DNA sequence: TGTGCCAGTAGTATGCAGGACTATGGCTACACCTTC. Amino acid sequence: CASSMQDYGYTF. Complete variable domain (other parts from reference TRBV19 and TRBJ1-2): DGGITQSPKYLFRKEGQNVTLSCEQNLNHDAMYWYRQDPGQGLRLIYYSQIVNDFQKGDIAEGYSVSREKKESFPLTVTSAQKNPTAFYLCASSMQDYGYTFGSGTRLTVV.

The V gene is TRBV15, the J gene TRBJ2-1; 10 bases agree with TRBD1. The CDR3 runs 16 residues. CDR1 and CDR2 (germline): LNHNV, YYDKDF (reference sequence). J gave up 0 bases and V 1 base, and 0 bases lay outside the gene matches. The DNA for the CDR3 is TGTGCCACCAGCAGAGGGACAGGGGGCTCCTACAATGAGCAGTTCTTC. Its protein is CATSRGTGGSYNEQFF.

The rearrangement links TRBV4-3 to TRBJ2-7; the D gene is possibly TRBD1 (7 bases). CDR3 length: 15 residues. Trimming left V 2 bases short and J 3 bases short, with 14 bases between. The germline V gene encodes CDR1 LGHNA and CDR2 YSLEER. In DNA, the CDR3 is TGCGCCAGCAGCCAACTCAGGGGGGCCTACTACGAGCAGTACTTC. Encoded protein: CASSQLRGAYYEQYF.

This chain links TRBV18 with TRBJ1-2; possible D gene TRBD1, 5 bases. The CDR3 length is 15 residues. The V end lost 3 bases, the J end lost 5 bases, and 16 bases lay between the germline ends. Germline V CDR1 and CDR2: KGHSH, LQKENI. Here the CDR3 reads CASSPGRAPGYGYTF. The CDR3 DNA reads TGTGCCAGCTCACCGGGCAGGGCCCCTGGGTATGGCTACACCTTC.

The CDR3 loop reads CASSLAREGRNEQFF. The CDR3 DNA reads TGTGCCAGCAGCTTGGCCCGGGAGGGCCGCAATGAGCAGTTCTTC. The chain is built from TRBV5-4 and TRBJ2-1, with TRBD2 matching over 8 bases. The CDR3 loop spans 15 amino acids. Germline assignment: CDR1 SGHNT and CDR2 YYREEE (reference sequence). J gave up 6 bases and V 0 bases, and 5 bases lay outside the gene matches.

This clone was observed a few times. The V and J genes are TRBV9 and TRBJ2-3, with TRBD2 identical over 8 bases. Unmatched junction bases numbered 9, after V lost 8 bases and J lost 1 base. Per the germline V gene, CDR1 is SGDLS and CDR2 is YYNGEE. This CDR3 has 15 amino acids. The CDR3 bases are TGTGCCAGTGATCGGGGGGGCCTGGGCACAGATACGCAGTATTTT. Its translation is CASDRGGLGTDTQYF.

V is TRBV18 and J is TRBJ2-7; 9 bases agree with TRBD1. The CDR3 runs to 18 residues. Germline lookup yields CDR1 KGHSH and CDR2 LQKENI. After removal of 5 bases from V and 2 bases from J, the junction contained 16 bases not matched to a gene. The CDR3 loop reads CASSSKSPLGQGTYEQYF. The CDR3, as DNA: TGTGCCAGCTCATCTAAATCTCCCCTCGGACAGGGGACCTACGAGCAGTACTTC.

The chain combines TRBV21-1 with TRBJ1-5; the DNA was not used to check the table's D call, TRBD1. TRBV21-1 is a pseudogene locus. The CDR3 is 14 residues long. CDR3: CASSKGHRNQPQHF. The CDR3 nucleotides read TGTGCCAGCAGCAAGGGACACCGAAATCAGCCCCAGCATTTT.